This TCR beta chain appears in the sequencing data of a study of T cell changes during pregnancy in multiple sclerosis. Sequencing was performed with immunoSEQ multiplex PCR; in TCRdb, only in-frame clones are kept and a portion is missing. The sample holds about 57,000 clones; approximately 90% are singletons and the top ten take roughly 0.2%. Sample: CD4+ T cells from peripheral blood mononuclear cells, taken in the second trimester of pregnancy. This clonotype originated in a female donor with multiple sclerosis, enrolled in a pregnancy study.

CDR3 residues: CASSWTITDTQYF. CDR3 sequence (DNA): TGTGCCAGTAGCTGGACTATTACAGATACGCAGTATTTT. The J gene is TRBJ2-3, the V gene TRBV19; a possible D gene is TRBD2 (6 bases). V was trimmed by 6 bases and J by 3 bases, leaving 10 bases between them. Germline values: CDR1 LNHDA, CDR2 SQIVND (reference sequence). The CDR3 runs to 13 residues.